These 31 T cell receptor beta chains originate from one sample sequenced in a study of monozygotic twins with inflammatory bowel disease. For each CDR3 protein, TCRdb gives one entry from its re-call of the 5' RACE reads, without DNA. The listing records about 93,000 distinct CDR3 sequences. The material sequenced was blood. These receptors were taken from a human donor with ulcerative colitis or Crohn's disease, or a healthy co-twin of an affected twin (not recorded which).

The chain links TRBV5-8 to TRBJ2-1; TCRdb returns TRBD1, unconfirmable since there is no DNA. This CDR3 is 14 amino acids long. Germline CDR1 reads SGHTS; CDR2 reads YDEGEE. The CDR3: CASSLGGQLNEQFF.

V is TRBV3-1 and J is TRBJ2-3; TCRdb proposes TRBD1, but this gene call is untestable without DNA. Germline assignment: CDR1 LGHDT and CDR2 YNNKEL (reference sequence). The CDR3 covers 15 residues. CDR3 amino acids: CASSQPRGGTDTQYF.

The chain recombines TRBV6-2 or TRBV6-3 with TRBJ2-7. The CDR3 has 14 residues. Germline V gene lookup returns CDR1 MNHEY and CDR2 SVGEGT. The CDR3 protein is CASTNGGQAYEQYF.

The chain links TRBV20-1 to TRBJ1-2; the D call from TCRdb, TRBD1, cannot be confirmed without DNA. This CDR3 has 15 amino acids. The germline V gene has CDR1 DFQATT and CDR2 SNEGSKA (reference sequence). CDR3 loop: CSARDWGQGAYGYTF.

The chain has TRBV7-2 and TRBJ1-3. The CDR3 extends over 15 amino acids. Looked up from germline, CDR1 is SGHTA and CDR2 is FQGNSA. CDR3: CASSLNPNSGNTIYF.

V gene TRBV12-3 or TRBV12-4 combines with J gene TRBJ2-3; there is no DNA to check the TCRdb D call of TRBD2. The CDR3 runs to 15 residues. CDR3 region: CASSLTGLLTDTQYF.

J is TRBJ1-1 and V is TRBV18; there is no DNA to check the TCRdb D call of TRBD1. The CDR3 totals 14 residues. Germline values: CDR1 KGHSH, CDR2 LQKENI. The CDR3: CASLPGQGRTEAFF.

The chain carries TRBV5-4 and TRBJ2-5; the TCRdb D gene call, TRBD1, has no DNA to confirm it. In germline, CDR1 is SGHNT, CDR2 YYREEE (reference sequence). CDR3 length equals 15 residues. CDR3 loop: CASSSQQGMWETQYF.

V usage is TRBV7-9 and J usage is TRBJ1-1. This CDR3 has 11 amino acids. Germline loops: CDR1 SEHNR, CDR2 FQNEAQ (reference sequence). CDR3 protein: CASSRTTEAFF.

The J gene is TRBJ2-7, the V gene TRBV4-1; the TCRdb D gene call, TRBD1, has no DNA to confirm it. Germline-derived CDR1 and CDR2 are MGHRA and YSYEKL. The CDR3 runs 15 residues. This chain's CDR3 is CASSQGEGRAYEQYF.

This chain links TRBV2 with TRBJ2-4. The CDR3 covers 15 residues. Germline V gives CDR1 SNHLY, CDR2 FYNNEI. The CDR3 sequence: CASIRGMVAKNIQYF. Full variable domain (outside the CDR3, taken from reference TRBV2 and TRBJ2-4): EPEVTQTPSHQVTQMGQEVILRCVPISNHLYFYWYRQILGQKVEFLVSFYNNEISEKSEIFDDQFSVERPDGSNFTLKIRSTKLEDSAMYFCASIRGMVAKNIQYFGAGTRLSVL.

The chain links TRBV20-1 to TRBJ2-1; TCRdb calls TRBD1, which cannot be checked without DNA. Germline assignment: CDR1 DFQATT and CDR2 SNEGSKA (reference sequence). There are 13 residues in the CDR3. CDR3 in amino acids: CSGRQGAPNEQFF.

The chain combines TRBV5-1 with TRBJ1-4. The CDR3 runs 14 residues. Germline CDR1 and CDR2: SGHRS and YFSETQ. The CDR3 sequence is CASSRTRLDEKLFF. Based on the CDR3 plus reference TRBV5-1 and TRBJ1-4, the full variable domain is KAGVTQTPRYLIKTRGQQVTLSCSPISGHRSVSWYQQTPGQGLQFLFEYFSETQRNKGNFPGRFSGRQFSNSRSEMNVSTLELGDSALYLCASSRTRLDEKLFFGSGTQLSVL.

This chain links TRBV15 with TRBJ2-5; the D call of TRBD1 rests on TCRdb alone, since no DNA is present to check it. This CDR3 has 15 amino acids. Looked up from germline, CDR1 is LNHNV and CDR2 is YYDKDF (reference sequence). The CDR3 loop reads CATSSGVGAEETQYF.

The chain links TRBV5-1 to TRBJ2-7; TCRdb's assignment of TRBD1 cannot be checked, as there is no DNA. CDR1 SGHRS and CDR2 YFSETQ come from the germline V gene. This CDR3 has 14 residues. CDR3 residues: CASSRQHPSYEQYF.

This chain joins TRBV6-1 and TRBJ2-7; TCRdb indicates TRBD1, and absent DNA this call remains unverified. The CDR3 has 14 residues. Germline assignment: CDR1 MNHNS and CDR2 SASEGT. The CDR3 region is CASSEGPGGYEQYF.

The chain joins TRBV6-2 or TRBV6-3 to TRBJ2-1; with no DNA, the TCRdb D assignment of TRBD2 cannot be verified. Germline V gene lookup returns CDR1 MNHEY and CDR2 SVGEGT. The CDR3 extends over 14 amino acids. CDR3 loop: CASTPGPTYNEQFF.

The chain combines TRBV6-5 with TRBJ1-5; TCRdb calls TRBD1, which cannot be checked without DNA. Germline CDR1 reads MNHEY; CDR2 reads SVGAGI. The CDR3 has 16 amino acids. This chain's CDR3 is CASSYSKGAKNQPQHF.

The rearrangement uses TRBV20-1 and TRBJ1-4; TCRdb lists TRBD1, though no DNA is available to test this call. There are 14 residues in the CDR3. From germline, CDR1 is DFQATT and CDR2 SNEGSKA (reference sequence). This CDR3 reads CSAPDWTDGEKLFF.

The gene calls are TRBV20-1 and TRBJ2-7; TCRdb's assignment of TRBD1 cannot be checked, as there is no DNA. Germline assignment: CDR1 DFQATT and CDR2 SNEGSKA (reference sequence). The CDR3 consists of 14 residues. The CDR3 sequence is CSAWGTGFSYEQYF.

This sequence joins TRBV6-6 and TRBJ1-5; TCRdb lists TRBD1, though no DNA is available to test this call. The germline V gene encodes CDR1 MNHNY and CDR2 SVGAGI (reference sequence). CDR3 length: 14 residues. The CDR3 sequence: CASSKSQGLQPQHF.

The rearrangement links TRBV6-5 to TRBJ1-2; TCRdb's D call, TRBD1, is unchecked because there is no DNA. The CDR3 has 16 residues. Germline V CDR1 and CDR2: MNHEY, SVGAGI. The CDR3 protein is CASSYGSGSRGRGYTF.

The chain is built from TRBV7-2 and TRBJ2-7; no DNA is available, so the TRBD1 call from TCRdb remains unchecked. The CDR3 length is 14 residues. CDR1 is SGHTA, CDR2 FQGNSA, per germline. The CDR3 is CASSLEAGGYEQYF.

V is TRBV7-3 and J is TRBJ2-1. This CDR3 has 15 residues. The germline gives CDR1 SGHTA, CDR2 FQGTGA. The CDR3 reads CASSPTPRSYNEQFF.

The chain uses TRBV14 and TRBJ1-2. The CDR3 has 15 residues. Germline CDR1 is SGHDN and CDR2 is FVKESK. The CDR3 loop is CASSQDWRGRGGYTF.

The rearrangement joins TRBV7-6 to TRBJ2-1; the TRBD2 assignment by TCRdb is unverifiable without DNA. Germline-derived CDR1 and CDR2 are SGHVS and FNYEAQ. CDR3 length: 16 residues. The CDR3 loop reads CASSSGSRGGAIEQFF. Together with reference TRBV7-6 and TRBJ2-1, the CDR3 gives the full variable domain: GAGVSQSPRYKVTKRGQDVALRCDPISGHVSLYWYRQALGQGPEFLTYFNYEAQQDKSGLPNDRFSAERPEGSISTLTIQRTEQRDSAMYRCASSSGSRGGAIEQFFGPGTRLTVL.

The CDR3 region is CASSYSGARDTQYF. The rearrangement uses TRBV7-9 and TRBJ2-3; the D gene TCRdb calls, TRBD2, cannot be checked with no DNA. The germline CDR1 and CDR2 sequences are SEHNR and FQNEAQ (reference sequence). The CDR3 contains 14 residues. The full variable domain, in which reference TRBV7-9 and TRBJ2-3 provide the parts outside the CDR3, is DTGVSQNPRHKITKRGQNVTFRCDPISEHNRLYWYRQTLGQGPEFLTYFQNEAQLEKSRLLSDRFSAERPKGSFSTLEIQRTEQGDSAMYLCASSYSGARDTQYFGPGTRLTVL.

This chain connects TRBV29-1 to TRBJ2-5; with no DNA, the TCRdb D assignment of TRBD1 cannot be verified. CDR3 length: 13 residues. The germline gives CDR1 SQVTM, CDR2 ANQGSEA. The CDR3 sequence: CSVGTSKRETQYF.

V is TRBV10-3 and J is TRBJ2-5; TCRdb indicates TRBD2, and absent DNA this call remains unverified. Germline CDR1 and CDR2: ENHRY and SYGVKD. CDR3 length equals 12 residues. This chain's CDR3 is CAIKGGEETQYF.

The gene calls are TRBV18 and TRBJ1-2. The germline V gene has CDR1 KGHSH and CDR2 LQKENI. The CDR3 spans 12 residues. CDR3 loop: CASSPSNYGYTF. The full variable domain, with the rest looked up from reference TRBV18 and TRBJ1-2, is NAGVMQNPRHLVRRRGQEARLRCSPMKGHSHVYWYRQLPEEGLKFMVYLQKENIIDESGMPKERFSAEFPKEGPSILRIQQVVRGDSAAYFCASSPSNYGYTFGSGTRLTVV.

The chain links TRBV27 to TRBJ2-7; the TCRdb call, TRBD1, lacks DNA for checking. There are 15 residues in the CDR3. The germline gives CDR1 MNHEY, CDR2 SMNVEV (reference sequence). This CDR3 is CASSPQPAFSYEQYF.